A selection of T cell receptor beta chains follows, all from one sample in a study of blood T cell repertoires in COVID-19. Profiled with immunoSEQ multiplex PCR; TCRdb holds only in-frame clones, not every one. The data contain roughly 400,000 clones, 80% to 90% of them singletons. Sequences were obtained from PBMCs or T cells enriched from blood (not recorded which). The receptors stem from a man between 25 and 39 years old who had recovered from COVID-19. Both conserved end residues are part of each CDR3. Each record gives: clone size, V gene, J gene, D gene, CDR3 protein, CDR3 DNA. A D gene is named only where the DNA matches it firmly. The size entry is marked missing in some rows and otherwise reads once, few, many or a size class.

few	TRBV12-5	TRBJ2-1	-	CASGLVQGPSYNEQFF	TGTGCTAGTGGTTTGGTTCAGGGCCCCTCCTACAATGAGCAGTTCTTC
-	TRBV18	TRBJ2-1	TRBD2	CASSPPVAGDLNEQFF	TGTGCCAGCTCACCACCTGTAGCGGGAGACCTCAATGAGCAGTTCTTC
few	TRBV25-1	TRBJ1-2	-	CASTLPGGYTF	TGTGCCAGCACCCTCCCGGGTGGCTACACCTTC
-	TRBV6-5	TRBJ2-7	-	CASNRDNRYEQYF	TGTGCCAGCAACAGGGACAACCGCTACGAGCAGTACTTC
-	TRBV7-9	TRBJ1-5	TRBD1	CASSLDRGSNQPQHF	TGTGCCAGCAGCTTAGACAGGGGGAGCAATCAGCCCCAGCATTTT
-	TRBV7-9	TRBJ2-7	-	CASEETYEQYF	TGTGCCAGCGAGGAGACCTACGAGCAGTACTTC
once	TRBV28	TRBJ2-1	TRBD2	CASTKAGAGEQFF	TGTGCCAGCACAAAAGCGGGAGCTGGTGAGCAGTTCTTC
-	TRBV18	TRBJ2-1	-	CASSPNRGSYNEQFF	TGTGCCAGCTCACCAAACCGGGGTTCCTACAATGAGCAGTTCTTC
-	TRBV9	TRBJ2-1	TRBD2	CASSGLAGVKNEQFF	TGTGCCAGCAGCGGACTAGCGGGAGTTAAGAATGAGCAGTTCTTC
-	TRBV27	TRBJ1-6	TRBD1	CASTYHRDSYNSPLHF	TGTGCCAGCACCTACCACCGGGACAGCTATAATTCACCCCTCCACTTT
-	TRBV11-2	TRBJ2-2	-	CASSLLVLANTGELFF	TGTGCCAGCAGCTTACTTGTCCTCGCGAACACCGGGGAGCTGTTTTTT
-	TRBV4-1	TRBJ2-1	TRBD2	CASSQGISGSSYNEQFF	TGCGCCAGCAGCCAGGGGATTAGCGGGAGTTCCTACAATGAGCAGTTCTTC
-	TRBV28	TRBJ2-7	TRBD2	CASSLAGYEQYF	TGTGCCAGCAGCCTAGCGGGATACGAGCAGTACTTC
-	TRBV27	TRBJ1-2	TRBD1	CASRTQGAHGYTF	TGTGCCAGCAGGACTCAGGGGGCTCATGGCTACACCTTC
-	TRBV15	TRBJ2-6	-	CATSRLDWQGVSGANVLTF	TGTGCCACCAGCAGGCTAGACTGGCAAGGGGTTTCTGGGGCCAACGTCCTGACTTTC
-	TRBV11-3	TRBJ1-1	TRBD1	CASSSDRATEAFF	TGTGCCAGCAGCTCGGACAGGGCCACTGAAGCTTTCTTT
-	TRBV10-3	TRBJ2-5	-	CAANQGYQETQYF	TGTGCCGCGAACCAGGGGTACCAAGAGACCCAGTACTTC
-	TRBV5-1	TRBJ1-4	-	CASSLDPGKAGEKLFF	TGCGCCAGCAGCTTGGACCCAGGGAAAGCAGGGGAAAAACTGTTTTTT
few	TRBV28	TRBJ2-7	-	CASDTGTPYEQYF	TGTGCCAGCGATACCGGGACACCCTACGAGCAGTACTTC
-	TRBV7-9	TRBJ1-1	TRBD1	CASSPRQGNTEAFF	TGTGCCAGCAGCCCCCGACAGGGGAACACTGAAGCTTTCTTT
-	TRBV2	TRBJ2-3	-	CASILGRGDTQYF	TGTGCCAGCATTCTGGGGCGAGGAGATACGCAGTATTTT
-	TRBV3-1/TRBV3-2	TRBJ2-7	TRBD2	CASSQDFSGSFYEQYF	TGTGCCAGCAGCCAAGATTTTAGCGGGAGTTTCTACGAGCAGTACTTC
-	TRBV3-1/TRBV3-2	TRBJ2-7	-	CASSQYRGAEQYF	TGTGCCAGCAGCCAATATAGGGGCGCCGAGCAGTACTTC
once	TRBV1	TRBJ2-7	-	CTSSQGESGAGVKYEQYF	TGCACCAGCAGCCAAGGGGAGAGTGGAGCGGGAGTTAAGTACGAGCAGTACTTC
-	TRBV29-1	TRBJ2-3	TRBD2	CSASPALAAYDTQYF	TGCAGCGCCTCACCGGCCCTAGCGGCGTATGATACGCAGTATTTT
-	TRBV12-3/TRBV12-4	TRBJ2-1	-	CASSVGLYKQFF	TGTGCCAGCAGTGTAGGACTGTATAAGCAGTTCTTC
-	TRBV13	TRBJ2-1	-	CASRPNNEQFF	TGTGCCAGCAGACCTAACAATGAGCAGTTCTTC
-	TRBV4-1	TRBJ2-7	TRBD1	CASSPGQEVYEQYF	TGCGCCAGCAGCCCCGGACAGGAGGTCTACGAGCAGTACTTC
-	TRBV14	TRBJ1-4	-	CASSRGPYGDEKLFF	TGTGCCAGCAGCCGCGGGCCCTACGGAGATGAAAAACTGTTTTTT
-	TRBV10-3	TRBJ1-1	TRBD1	CAISERTGAGGNTEAFF	TGTGCCATCAGTGAAAGGACAGGGGCTGGAGGGAACACTGAAGCTTTCTTT
-	TRBV24-1	TRBJ1-1	TRBD1	CATSDAGTGIDEAFF	TGTGCCACCAGTGATGCCGGGACAGGGATCGATGAAGCTTTCTTT
-	TRBV3-1/TRBV3-2	TRBJ1-4	TRBD1	CASSLRRKTGGSEKLFF	TGTGCCAGCAGCTTACGACGGAAGACAGGGGGAAGTGAAAAACTGTTTTTT
-	TRBV28	TRBJ1-6	TRBD1	CASSSPDRRYNSPLHF	TGTGCCAGCAGTTCCCCGGACAGGCGCTATAATTCACCCCTCCACTTT
-	TRBV11-2	TRBJ2-2	-	CASSTKTGELFF	TGTGCCAGCAGCACAAAAACCGGGGAGCTGTTTTTT
once	TRBV24-1	TRBJ2-7	TRBD1	CATSTGTGGQQYF	TGTGCCACCAGTACCGGGACAGGGGGCCAGCAGTACTTC
-	TRBV5-6	TRBJ2-7	TRBD2	CASGLAGFYEQYF	TGTGCCAGCGGACTAGCGGGCTTCTACGAGCAGTACTTC
-	TRBV4-1	TRBJ1-1	-	CASSQDLRGSEAFF	TGCGCCAGCAGCCAAGATCTCCGGGGGTCTGAAGCTTTCTTT
-	TRBV18	TRBJ1-1	-	CASSPTDLNTEAFF	TGTGCCAGCTCACCCACGGACTTGAACACTGAAGCTTTCTTT
-	TRBV7-8	TRBJ2-7	TRBD1	CASSFGTASYEQYF	TGTGCCAGCAGCTTCGGGACAGCCTCCTACGAGCAGTACTTC
-	TRBV18	TRBJ1-3	-	CASSLDRRFHQISGNTIYF	TGTGCCAGCTCACTCGACAGGCGTTTCCACCAAATCTCTGGAAACACCATATATTTT
-	TRBV6-1	TRBJ2-2	TRBD2	CASSARLLAGGPNTGELFF	TGTGCCAGCAGTGCAAGATTACTAGCGGGAGGGCCGAACACCGGGGAGCTGTTTTTT
-	TRBV7-9	TRBJ2-7	TRBD2	CASSLGVAGVGEQYF	TGTGCCAGCAGCTTAGGGGTAGCGGGAGTAGGAGAGCAGTACTTC
-	TRBV11-2	TRBJ2-1	TRBD2	CASSPRTSGRAVEQFF	TGTGCCAGCAGCCCGCGGACTAGCGGGAGGGCCGTCGAGCAGTTCTTC
once	TRBV11-2	TRBJ2-7	TRBD2	CASSLGLAGYYEQYF	TGTGCCAGCAGCTTAGGACTAGCGGGATACTACGAGCAGTACTTC
-	TRBV3-1/TRBV3-2	TRBJ1-2	-	CASSEWAVSNYGYTF	TGTGCCAGCAGCGAATGGGCAGTGTCTAACTATGGCTACACCTTC
once	TRBV7-9	TRBJ2-7	TRBD2	CASSFPSGRDEQYF	TGTGCCAGCAGCTTTCCTAGCGGGAGAGACGAGCAGTACTTC